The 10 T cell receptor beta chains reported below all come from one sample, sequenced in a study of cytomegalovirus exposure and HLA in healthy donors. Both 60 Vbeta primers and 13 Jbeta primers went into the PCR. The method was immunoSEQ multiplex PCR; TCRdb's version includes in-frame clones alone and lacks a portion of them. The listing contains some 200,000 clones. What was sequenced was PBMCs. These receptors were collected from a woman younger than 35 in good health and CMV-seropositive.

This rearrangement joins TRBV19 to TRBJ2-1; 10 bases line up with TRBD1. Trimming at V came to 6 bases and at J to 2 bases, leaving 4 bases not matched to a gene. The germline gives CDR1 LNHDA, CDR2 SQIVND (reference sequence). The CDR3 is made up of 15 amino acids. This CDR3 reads CASRMTGGTYNEQFF. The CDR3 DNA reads TGTGCCAGTAGGATGACAGGGGGCACCTACAATGAGCAGTTCTTC.

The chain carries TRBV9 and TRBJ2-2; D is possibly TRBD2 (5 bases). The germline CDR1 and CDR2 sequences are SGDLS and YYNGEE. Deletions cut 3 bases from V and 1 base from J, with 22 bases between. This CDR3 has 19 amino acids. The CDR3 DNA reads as TGTGCCAGCAGCGAGCGCCCTCGGACTGGGCGTTTGAACACCGGGGAGCTGTTTTTT. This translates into CASSERPRTGRLNTGELFF.

For the CDR3, the DNA is TGTGCCAGCAGCTTAGGTCAGGGCGGGGGGGCCGTGGATGAGCAGTTCTTC. This gives the protein CASSLGQGGGAVDEQFF. This chain joins TRBV7-3 and TRBJ2-1; 9 bases are a match to TRBD2. With V trimmed by 2 bases and J by 8 bases, 13 bases remained unmatched. Germline V gene sequence: CDR1 SGHTA, CDR2 FQGTGA. The CDR3 length is 17 residues. The full variable domain, completed using reference TRBV7-3 and TRBJ2-1, is GAGVSQTPSNKVTEKGKYVELRCDPISGHTALYWYRQSLGQGPEFLIYFQGTGAADDSGLPNDRFFAVRPEGSVSTLKIQRTERGDSAVYLCASSLGQGGGAVDEQFFGPGTRLTVL.

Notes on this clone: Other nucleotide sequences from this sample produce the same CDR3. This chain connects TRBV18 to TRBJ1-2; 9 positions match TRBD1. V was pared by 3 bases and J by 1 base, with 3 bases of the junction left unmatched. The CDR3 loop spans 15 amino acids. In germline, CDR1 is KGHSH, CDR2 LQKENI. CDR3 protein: CASSPPGQGNYGYTF. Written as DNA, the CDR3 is TGTGCCAGCTCACCGCCGGGACAGGGTAACTATGGCTACACCTTC. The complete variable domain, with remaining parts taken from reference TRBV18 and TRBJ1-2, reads NAGVMQNPRHLVRRRGQEARLRCSPMKGHSHVYWYRQLPEEGLKFMVYLQKENIIDESGMPKERFSAEFPKEGPSILRIQQVVRGDSAAYFCASSPPGQGNYGYTFGSGTRLTVV.

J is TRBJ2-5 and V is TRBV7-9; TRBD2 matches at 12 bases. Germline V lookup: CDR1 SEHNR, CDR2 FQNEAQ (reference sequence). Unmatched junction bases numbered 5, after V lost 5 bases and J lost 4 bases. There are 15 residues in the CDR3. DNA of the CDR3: TGTGCCAGCAGCCTATGGACTAGCGGGGCAGAGACCCAGTACTTC. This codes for CASSLWTSGAETQYF.

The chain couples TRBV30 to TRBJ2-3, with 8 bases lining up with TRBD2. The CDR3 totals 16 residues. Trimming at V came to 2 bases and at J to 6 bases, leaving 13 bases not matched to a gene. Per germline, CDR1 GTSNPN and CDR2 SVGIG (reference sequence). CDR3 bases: TGTGCCTGGAGTCTCTGGAATCCCCAGCGGGGGGATACGCAGTATTTT. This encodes CAWSLWNPQRGDTQYF.

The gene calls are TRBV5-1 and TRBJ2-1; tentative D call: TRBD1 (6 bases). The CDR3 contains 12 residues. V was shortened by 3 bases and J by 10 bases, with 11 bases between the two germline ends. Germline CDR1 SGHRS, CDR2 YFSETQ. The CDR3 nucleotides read TGCGCCAGCAGCTCCCTCGGGACAGAGCAGTTCTTC. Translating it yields CASSSLGTEQFF.

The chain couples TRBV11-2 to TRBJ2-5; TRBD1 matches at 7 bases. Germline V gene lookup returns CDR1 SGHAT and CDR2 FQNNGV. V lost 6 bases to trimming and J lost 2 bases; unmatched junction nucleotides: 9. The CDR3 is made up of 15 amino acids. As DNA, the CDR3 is TGTGCCAGCAGGAGCAGACAGGGTACACAAGAGACCCAGTACTTC. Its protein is CASRSRQGTQETQYF.

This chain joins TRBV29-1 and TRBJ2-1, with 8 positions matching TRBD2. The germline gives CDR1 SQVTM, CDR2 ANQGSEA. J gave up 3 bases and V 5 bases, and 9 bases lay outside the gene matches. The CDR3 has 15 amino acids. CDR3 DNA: TGCAGCGTTACTGGGGGCGGGAGGTTCTACAATGAGCAGTTCTTC. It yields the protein CSVTGGGRFYNEQFF.

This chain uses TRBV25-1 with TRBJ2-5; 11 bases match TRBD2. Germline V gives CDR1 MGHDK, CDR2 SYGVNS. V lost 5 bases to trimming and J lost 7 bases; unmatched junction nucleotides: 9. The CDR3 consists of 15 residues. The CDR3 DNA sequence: TGTGCCAGCAGTAATAGCGGGGGGGGACCTTGGACCCAGTACTTC. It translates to CASSNSGGGPWTQYF.